This is a list of T cell receptor beta chains from one sample in a study of control samples from healthy donors and cancer patients. Data came from immunoSEQ multiplex PCR; TCRdb stores just in-frame clones and leaves some out. The sample has roughly 100,000 clones, around 89% seen once; the top ten hold approximately 20%. Sequenced material: PBMCs. The receptor source for this set is a man in his 60s with lung cancer. CDR3s include the opening cysteine and the closing phenylalanine or tryptophan. Each record gives: V gene, J gene, CDR3 protein.

v_call: TRBV5-1; j_call: TRBJ1-1; cdr3_aa: CASSLAQNTEAFF
v_call: TRBV6-1; j_call: TRBJ1-5; cdr3_aa: CASSDETGGRNQPQHF
v_call: TRBV5-1; j_call: TRBJ2-2; cdr3_aa: CASTLYSGASTGELFF
v_call: TRBV5-4; j_call: TRBJ1-2; cdr3_aa: CASSLVQDRGIPAGGYTF
v_call: TRBV10-1; j_call: TRBJ1-2; cdr3_aa: CASSSHREADYGYTF
v_call: TRBV25-1; j_call: TRBJ1-1; cdr3_aa: CASSAPGPNTEAFF
v_call: TRBV6-5; j_call: TRBJ2-1; cdr3_aa: CASVQYNEQFF
v_call: TRBV6-2/TRBV6-3; j_call: TRBJ1-2; cdr3_aa: CASSYRVNVHGYTF
v_call: TRBV12-3/TRBV12-4; j_call: TRBJ2-3; cdr3_aa: CASSFRGDTQYF
v_call: TRBV3-1/TRBV3-2; j_call: TRBJ1-2; cdr3_aa: CASSLGIGGYTF
v_call: TRBV4-1; j_call: TRBJ1-2; cdr3_aa: CASSPRGSGYGYTF
v_call: TRBV6-2/TRBV6-3; j_call: TRBJ1-5; cdr3_aa: CASSYGGFSNQPQHF
v_call: TRBV18; j_call: TRBJ1-1; cdr3_aa: CASSTAGPEVTEAFF
v_call: TRBV18; j_call: TRBJ2-1; cdr3_aa: CASSPGTRGVYNEQFF
v_call: TRBV6-5; j_call: TRBJ2-5; cdr3_aa: CASSYTRGGFETQYF
v_call: TRBV29-1; j_call: TRBJ2-1; cdr3_aa: CSVQISSGDEQFF
v_call: TRBV7-9; j_call: TRBJ2-3; cdr3_aa: CATSRTGGVTDTQYF
v_call: TRBV5-1; j_call: TRBJ1-1; cdr3_aa: CASSMTGGNTEAFF
v_call: TRBV9; j_call: TRBJ2-7; cdr3_aa: CASSPRDGRTEQYF
v_call: TRBV5-6; j_call: TRBJ1-4; cdr3_aa: CASSWTGEANEKLFF
v_call: TRBV3-1/TRBV3-2; j_call: TRBJ1-5; cdr3_aa: CASSQGQLRNQPQHF
v_call: TRBV5-6; j_call: TRBJ2-7; cdr3_aa: CASSPLTGESYEQYF
v_call: TRBV11-2; j_call: TRBJ2-5; cdr3_aa: CASSPRLAGEETQYF
v_call: TRBV7-2; j_call: TRBJ1-1; cdr3_aa: CASRRGSSSTEAFF
v_call: TRBV24-1; j_call: TRBJ1-1; cdr3_aa: CATGKSGGTEAFF
v_call: TRBV18; j_call: TRBJ1-3; cdr3_aa: CASSPGIGGNTIYF
v_call: TRBV7-9; j_call: TRBJ1-4; cdr3_aa: CASSLLQGTNEKLFF
v_call: TRBV3-1/TRBV3-2; j_call: TRBJ2-5; cdr3_aa: CASSPSPTSGGPGETQYF